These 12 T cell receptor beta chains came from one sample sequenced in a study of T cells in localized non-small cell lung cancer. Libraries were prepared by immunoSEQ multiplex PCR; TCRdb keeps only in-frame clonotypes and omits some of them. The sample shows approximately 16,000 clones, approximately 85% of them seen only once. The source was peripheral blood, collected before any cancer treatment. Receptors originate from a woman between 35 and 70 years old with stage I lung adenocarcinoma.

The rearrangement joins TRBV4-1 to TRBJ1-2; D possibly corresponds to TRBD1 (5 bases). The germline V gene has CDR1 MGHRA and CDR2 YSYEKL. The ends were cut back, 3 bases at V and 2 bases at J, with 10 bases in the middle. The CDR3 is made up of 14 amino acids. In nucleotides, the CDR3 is TGCGCCAGCAGCCAGCTAGACAGAAACTATGGCTACACCTTC. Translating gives CASSQLDRNYGYTF.

The CDR3 here is CASSLPGYGYTF. Here the CDR3 DNA reads TGTGCCAGCAGCTTACCGGGGTATGGCTACACCTTC. The chain combines TRBV7-9 with TRBJ1-2; D unclear. The CDR3 sequence is 12 residues long. Germline V gives CDR1 SEHNR, CDR2 FQNEAQ (reference sequence). V was cut by 2 bases and J by 5 bases, with 6 bases left in between.

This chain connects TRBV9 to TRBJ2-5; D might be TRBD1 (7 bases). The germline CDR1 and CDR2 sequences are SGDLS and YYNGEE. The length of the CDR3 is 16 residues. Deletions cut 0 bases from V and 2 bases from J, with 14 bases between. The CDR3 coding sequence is TGTGCCAGCAGCGTAGGGAGGGGGCTGGGGCAAGAGACCCAGTACTTC. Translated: CASSVGRGLGQETQYF.

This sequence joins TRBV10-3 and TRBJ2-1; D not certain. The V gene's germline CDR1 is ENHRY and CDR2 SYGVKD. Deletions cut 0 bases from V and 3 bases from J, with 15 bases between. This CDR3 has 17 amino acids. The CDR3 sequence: CAISESGFQDLYNEQFF. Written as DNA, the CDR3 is TGTGCCATCAGTGAGTCGGGTTTTCAGGACCTCTACAATGAGCAGTTCTTC.

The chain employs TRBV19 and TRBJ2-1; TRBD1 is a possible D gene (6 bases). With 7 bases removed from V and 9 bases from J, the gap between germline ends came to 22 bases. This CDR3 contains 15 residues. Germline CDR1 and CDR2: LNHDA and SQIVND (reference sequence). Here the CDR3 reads CASTLRIRRGSEQFF. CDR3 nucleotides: TGTGCCAGTACCCTTAGAATCCGCAGGGGAAGTGAGCAGTTCTTC.

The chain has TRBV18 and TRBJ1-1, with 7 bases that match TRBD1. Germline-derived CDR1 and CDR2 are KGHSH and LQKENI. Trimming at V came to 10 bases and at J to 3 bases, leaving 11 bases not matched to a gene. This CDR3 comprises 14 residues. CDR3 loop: CATRNTGTDTEAFF. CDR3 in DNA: TGTGCCACCCGAAATACGGGGACAGACACTGAAGCTTTCTTT.

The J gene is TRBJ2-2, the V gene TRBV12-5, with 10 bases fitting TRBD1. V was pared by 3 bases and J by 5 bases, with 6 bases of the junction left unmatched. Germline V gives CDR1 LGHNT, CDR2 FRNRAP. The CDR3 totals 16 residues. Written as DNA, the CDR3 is TGTGCTAGTGGTTTCCCGGGACAGGGGTCAACCGGGGAGCTGTTTTTT. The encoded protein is CASGFPGQGSTGELFF.

The CDR3 region has the DNA TGTGCCAGCAGCGGCGGGTCGGCAGTGTCTGGAAACACCATATATTTT. Encoded protein: CASSGGSAVSGNTIYF. The V call is TRBV5-8, the J call TRBJ1-3; D gene ambiguous. The germline gives CDR1 SGHTS, CDR2 YDEGEE. Trimming removed 4 bases from V and 1 base from J, with 15 bases in between. CDR3 length equals 16 residues.

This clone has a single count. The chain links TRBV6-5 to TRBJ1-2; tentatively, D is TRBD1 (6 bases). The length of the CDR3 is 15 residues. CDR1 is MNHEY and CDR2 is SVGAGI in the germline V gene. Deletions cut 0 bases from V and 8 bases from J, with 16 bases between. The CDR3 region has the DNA TGTGCCAGCAGTTACTCGAACAGGGCCGTGAGCGGCTACACCTTC. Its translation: CASSYSNRAVSGYTF.

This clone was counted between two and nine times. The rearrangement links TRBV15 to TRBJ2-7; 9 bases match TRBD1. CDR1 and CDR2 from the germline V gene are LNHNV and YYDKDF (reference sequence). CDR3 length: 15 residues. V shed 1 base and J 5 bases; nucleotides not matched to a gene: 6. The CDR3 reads CATSRARDRDNEQYF. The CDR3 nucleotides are TGTGCCACCAGCAGAGCGAGGGACAGGGACAACGAGCAGTACTTC.

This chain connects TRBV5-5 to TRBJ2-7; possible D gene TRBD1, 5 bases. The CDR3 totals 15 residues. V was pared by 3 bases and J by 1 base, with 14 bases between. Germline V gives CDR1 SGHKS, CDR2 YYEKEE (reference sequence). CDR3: CASSYTRGSSYEQYF. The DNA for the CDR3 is TGTGCCAGCAGCTACACAAGGGGATCGTCCTACGAGCAGTACTTC. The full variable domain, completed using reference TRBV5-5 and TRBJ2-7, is DAGVTQSPTHLIKTRGQQVTLRCSPISGHKSVSWYQQVLGQGPQFIFQYYEKEERGRGNFPDRFSARQFPNYSSELNVNALLLGDSALYLCASSYTRGSSYEQYFGPGTRLTVT.

CDR3 coding DNA: TGTGCCAGCACATCCCCGGGACAGGGTGCCAACGTCCTGACTTTC. It is translated as CASTSPGQGANVLTF. This chain uses TRBV6-6 with TRBJ2-6; 9 nucleotides line up with TRBD1. V gave up 7 bases and J gave up 7 bases; unmatched junction bases: 8. CDR3 length: 15 residues. The germline gives CDR1 MNHNY, CDR2 SVGAGI (reference sequence).